The 21 T cell receptor beta chains below all came from one sample that was sequenced in a study of T cells in Graves' hyperthyroidism and ophthalmopathy. RNA transcripts provided the source from which TCR beta CDR3 regions were amplified. The HTBI primer set was used in a first-round RT-PCR of the TCR CDR3. MiXCR was run by TCRdb on the multiplex PCR reads, yielding one entry per CDR3 protein. The sample lists hundreds of thousands of distinct CDR3 sequences; around 17% were seen once. The sequenced material came from blood. The source is a woman between 18 and 30 years old with Graves' hyperthyroidism.

This clonotype appeared many times. The V call is TRBV20-1, the J call TRBJ2-1; TRBD2 agrees at 15 bases. V lost 8 bases and J lost 7; bases outside the gene matches: 6. Germline values: CDR1 DFQATT, CDR2 SNEGSKA (reference sequence). The CDR3 is 14 residues long. The CDR3 DNA sequence: TGCAGTCGGAAAGGGACTAGCGGGAGGAATGAGCAGTTCTTC. It yields the protein CSRKGTSGRNEQFF.

The chain joins TRBV20-1 to TRBJ2-7; 10 bases line up with TRBD2. CDR3 length: 14 amino acids. V trimming: 4 bases; J trimming: 2 bases; junction bases outside the gene matches: 5. Per germline, CDR1 DFQATT and CDR2 SNEGSKA (reference sequence). In DNA, the CDR3 is TGCAGTGCTAATTTGCTAGCGGGAGCCTACGAGCAGTACTTC. Translated: CSANLLAGAYEQYF.

Many counts were recorded for this clonotype. The rearrangement links TRBV5-1 to TRBJ1-2; TRBD1 matches 11 bases. This CDR3 region has 15 residues. V lost 4 bases, J lost 2 bases, and 4 bases stayed unmatched. Germline V lookup: CDR1 SGHRS, CDR2 YFSETQ. The CDR3 region is CASSMDRGQNYGYTF. In DNA, the CDR3 is TGCGCCAGCAGCATGGACAGGGGGCAGAACTATGGCTACACCTTC.

On this clonotype: This may stem from a read error, because a much larger clone lies one nucleotide away. V usage is TRBV5-6 and J usage is TRBJ1-1, with 12 bases aligning to TRBD1. CDR1 is SGHDT, CDR2 YYEEEE, per germline. This CDR3 is built from 15 residues. Unmatched junction bases numbered 4, after V lost 3 bases and J lost 4 bases. Here the CDR3 DNA reads TGTGCCAGCAGCTGGGACAGGGGGCGCGGCACTGAAGCTTTCTTT. Translated, it gives CASSWDRGRGTEAFF.

This clonotype appeared a few times. The chain uses TRBV7-9 and TRBJ2-1; no clear D gene. This CDR3 region has 18 residues. Germline CDR1 reads SEHNR; CDR2 reads FQNEAQ (reference sequence). V was shortened by 5 bases and J by 6 bases, with 26 bases between the two germline ends. CDR3 amino acids: CASSVSGFGLGTGNEQFF. Written as DNA, the CDR3 is TGTGCCAGCAGCGTTAGTGGATTCGGGCTAGGAACGGGCAATGAGCAGTTCTTC. The whole variable domain, remainder taken from reference TRBV7-9 and TRBJ2-1, is DTGVSQNPRHKITKRGQNVTFRCDPISEHNRLYWYRQTLGQGPEFLTYFQNEAQLEKSRLLSDRFSAERPKGSFSTLEIQRTEQGDSAMYLCASSVSGFGLGTGNEQFFGPGTRLTVL.

The gene calls are TRBV6-5 and TRBJ2-7; possibly TRBD1 or TRBD2 for D (5 bases each). Germline values: CDR1 MNHEY, CDR2 SVGAGI. The CDR3 is made up of 18 amino acids. V was pared by 4 bases and J by 0 bases, with 22 bases between. This CDR3 reads CASSCSKSGPPSSYEQYF. CDR3 bases: TGTGCCAGCAGTTGCTCGAAATCGGGGCCCCCGAGCTCCTACGAGCAGTACTTC.

This clonotype occurred a few times. V and J are TRBV4-1 and TRBJ2-3; TRBD1 or TRBD2 may be the D gene (7 bases each). Trimming removed 4 bases from V and 4 bases from J, with 18 bases in between. This CDR3 has 16 residues. Germline CDR1 MGHRA, CDR2 YSYEKL. The DNA of the CDR3 is TGCGCCAGCAGCCCTGCCCCAGGGGGGGGCGCAGATACGCAGTATTTT. Residues: CASSPAPGGGADTQYF.

This sequence joins TRBV5-6 and TRBJ1-5, with 8 nucleotides matching TRBD1. CDR1 is SGHDT, CDR2 YYEEEE, per germline. The CDR3 sequence is 15 residues long. J lost 4 bases, V lost 4 bases, and 7 bases had no gene match. This CDR3 reads CASSPGTGANQPQHF. The DNA of the CDR3 is TGTGCCAGCAGCCCTGGGACAGGCGCTAATCAGCCCCAGCATTTT. Together with reference TRBV5-6 and TRBJ1-5, the CDR3 gives the full variable domain: DAGVTQSPTHLIKTRGQQVTLRCSPKSGHDTVSWYQQALGQGPQFIFQYYEEEERQRGNFPDRFSGHQFPNYSSELNVNALLLGDSALYLCASSPGTGANQPQHFGDGTRLSIL.

Many counts were recorded for this clonotype. This chain links TRBV6-1 with TRBJ2-1; 7 bases are shared with TRBD1. From germline, CDR1 is MNHNS and CDR2 SASEGT. The CDR3 covers 16 residues. J lost 2 bases, V lost 4 bases, and 8 bases had no gene match. The CDR3 region is CASSGDRDRPYNEQFF. As DNA, the CDR3 is TGTGCCAGCAGTGGGGACCGGGACAGACCCTACAATGAGCAGTTCTTC.

The chain combines TRBV30 with TRBJ1-2; D is unclear. The germline CDR1 and CDR2 sequences are GTSNPN and SVGIG (reference sequence). V lost 0 bases to trimming and J lost 1 base, with 21 bases between them. The CDR3 has 18 residues. The CDR3 DNA follows: TGTGCCTGGAGTGTAGTCCGGACCTCGGGGTTGAGTAACTATGGCTACACCTTC. Protein: CAWSVVRTSGLSNYGYTF.

This clonotype came up a few times. The rearrangement links TRBV5-1 to TRBJ2-7; D remains unclear. The CDR3 covers 11 residues. The ends were cut back, 4 bases at V and 5 bases at J, with 7 bases in the middle. Germline lookup yields CDR1 SGHRS and CDR2 YFSETQ. The CDR3, as DNA: TGCGCCAGCAGCCTATTAAACGAGCAGTACTTC. Translating gives CASSLLNEQYF.

This clonotype was observed many times. V is TRBV5-1 and J is TRBJ1-2; TRBD1 matches at 9 bases. The ends lost 0 bases at V and 5 bases at J; junction bases unmatched: 8. The CDR3 sequence is 16 residues long. Germline CDR1 and CDR2: SGHRS and YFSETQ. Here the CDR3 reads CASSLGRGQGTYGYTF. CDR3 coding DNA: TGCGCCAGCAGCTTGGGACGGGGACAGGGCACATATGGCTACACCTTC.

This clonotype was counted many times. The rearrangement joins TRBV5-1 to TRBJ1-1; tentatively, D is TRBD1 (6 bases). Looked up from germline, CDR1 is SGHRS and CDR2 is YFSETQ. V lost 2 bases, J lost 1 base, and 12 bases lay in between. The CDR3 covers 15 residues. This CDR3 reads CASSFQSTGNTEAFF. In DNA form, the CDR3 reads TGCGCCAGCAGCTTTCAATCGACAGGGAACACTGAAGCTTTCTTT.

This rearrangement joins TRBV30 to TRBJ1-2; D might be TRBD1 (5 bases). The CDR3 spans 13 residues. Germline V gives CDR1 GTSNPN, CDR2 SVGIG (reference sequence). Trimming stripped 5 bases from V and 7 bases from J, with 17 bases between. The CDR3 DNA sequence: TGTGCCTGGGGTCCGATTCGGCAGGGTGGCTACACCTTC. Translation gives CAWGPIRQGGYTF.

The table lists this clonotype with many counts. The chain combines TRBV30 with TRBJ2-7; 9 nucleotides agree with TRBD1. With V trimmed by 3 bases and J by 3 bases, 6 bases remained unmatched. In germline, CDR1 is GTSNPN, CDR2 SVGIG (reference sequence). The CDR3 loop spans 14 amino acids. This chain's CDR3 is CAWSRGQGVYEQYF. The DNA for the CDR3 is TGTGCCTGGAGCCGGGGACAGGGCGTCTACGAGCAGTACTTC. Using reference TRBV30 and TRBJ2-7 for the parts outside the CDR3, the full variable domain is SQTIHQWPATLVQPVGSPLSLECTVEGTSNPNLYWYRQAAGRGLQLLFYSVGIGQISSEVPQNLSASRPQDRQFILSSKKLLLSDSGFYLCAWSRGQGVYEQYFGPGTRLTVT.

In its sample, this clonotype was seen a few times. The J gene is TRBJ1-3, the V gene TRBV20-1, with D unclear. CDR1 is DFQATT, CDR2 SNEGSKA, per germline (reference sequence). The V end was cut by 0 bases, the J end by 4 bases, with 13 bases between. The CDR3 length is 15 residues. The CDR3 sequence: CSARDGRESGNTIYF. CDR3 DNA: TGCAGTGCTAGAGATGGGCGGGAATCAGGAAACACCATATATTTT.

The chain links TRBV6-6 to TRBJ2-7; TRBD1 matches 8 bases. V shed 0 bases and J 7 bases; nucleotides not matched to a gene: 11. The germline CDR1 and CDR2 sequences are MNHNY and SVGAGI (reference sequence). The CDR3 loop spans 16 amino acids. The CDR3 coding sequence is TGTGCCAGCAGTTACTCGAGCCTTTGGACAGGGAGAGAGCAGTACTTC. Its protein is CASSYSSLWTGREQYF.

The chain links TRBV20-1 to TRBJ2-7, with TRBD2 matching 13 bases. The V segment lost 5 bases and the J segment 2 bases; nucleotides outside the gene matches: 3. The length of the CDR3 is 14 residues. Germline V gene sequence: CDR1 DFQATT, CDR2 SNEGSKA (reference sequence). CDR3 nucleotide sequence: TGCAGTGCTGGGGGACTAGCGGGGACCTACGAGCAGTACTTC. Translation: CSAGGLAGTYEQYF.

This clonotype was counted many times. This chain joins TRBV6-2 or TRBV6-3 and TRBJ1-1; D unclear. The germline V gene encodes CDR1 MNHEY and CDR2 SVGEGT. V lost 7 bases, J lost 1 base, and 10 bases lay in between. This CDR3 comprises 13 residues. The CDR3 loop is CASNGRGNTEAFF. The CDR3 nucleotides are TGTGCCAGCAACGGACGGGGGAACACTGAAGCTTTCTTT.

The chain is built from TRBV19 and TRBJ2-7; 9 bases map to TRBD1. The J segment lost 3 bases and the V segment lost 1 base, leaving 1 base of the junction unmatched. This CDR3 comprises 14 residues. Germline-derived CDR1 and CDR2 are LNHDA and SQIVND (reference sequence). CDR3 in amino acids: CASSIGTGDYEQYF. The CDR3 nucleotides read TGTGCCAGTAGTATAGGGACAGGGGACTACGAGCAGTACTTC.

This clonotype was recorded at least ten times. The V call is TRBV12-3 or TRBV12-4, the J call TRBJ1-5; 7 bases are shared with TRBD1. The J segment lost 0 bases and the V segment lost 4 bases, leaving 6 bases of the junction unmatched. The CDR3 is 16 residues long. CDR3 nucleotides: TGTGCCAGCAGTTCTCAGGGGGGGTATAGCAATCAGCCCCAGCATTTT. Its translation is CASSSQGGYSNQPQHF.